The clone carrying this T cell receptor (beta chain) came up many times. Its antigen is not identified. Treatment was busulfan-fludarabine conditioning, a marrow graft, and cyclophosphamide on days +3 and +4. Method: immunoSEQ multiplex PCR; TCRdb's copy keeps in-frame clones and lacks some. The specimen gives over 15,000 clones without singletons; the ten biggest hold around 0.56%. This entry comes from a study of T cells after posttransplantation cyclophosphamide. The study, taken as a whole, reports: Skin or GI-infiltrating T cells shared few TRB sequences with blood. Later post-transplant blood repertoires were often dominated by donor CD8+ memory clones.

Germline CDR1 LGHNA, CDR2 YSLEER. The CDR3 sequence is 13 residues long. With 6 bases removed from V and 1 base from J, the gap between germline ends came to 9 bases. This sequence originates from a female patient between 30 and 39 years old who received an allogeneic stem cell transplant from a related donor, was CMV-positive, and had no GVHD. Part of the T cell pool may stem from the graft donor. Sequenced material: PBMCs, taken after allogeneic stem cell transplant with posttransplant cyclophosphamide. The V call is TRBV4-3, the J call TRBJ1-1; D is undetermined. The CDR3 bases are TGCGCCAGCAGGGGCAGCTGGAACACTGAAGCTTTCTTT. This codes for CASRGSWNTEAFF.